This entry lists 17 T cell receptor beta chains sequenced from one sample in a study of blood T cell repertoires in COVID-19. Method: immunoSEQ multiplex PCR; TCRdb's copy keeps in-frame clones and lacks some. The sample has roughly 48,000 clones, more than 85% seen once. The sequenced sample was peripheral blood. These receptor sequences come from a man aged 55 to 70 with COVID-19, enrolled during active disease.

The chain carries TRBV24-1 and TRBJ1-5, with D unclear. CDR1 and CDR2 from the germline V gene are KGHDR and SFDVKD. CDR3 length: 12 residues. Trimming took 3 bases from V and 6 from J, leaving 5 bases between them. The CDR3 region is CATSDLFQPQHF. The CDR3 region has the DNA TGTGCCACCAGTGATCTATTTCAGCCCCAGCATTTT.

This clone has only one observation. The chain uses TRBV11-2 and TRBJ2-1; TRBD2 might be the D (6 bases). Germline CDR1 and CDR2: SGHAT and FQNNGV. There are 15 residues in the CDR3. V lost 2 bases and J lost 2, with 10 bases in between. The CDR3 region is CASSLRRGPYNEQFF. Written as DNA, the CDR3 is TGTGCCAGCAGCTTAAGGCGGGGCCCCTACAATGAGCAGTTCTTC.

This clone was seen a handful of times. The chain has TRBV28 and TRBJ1-6, with 7 bases identical to TRBD1. The ends lost 7 bases at V and 0 bases at J; junction bases unmatched: 3. The CDR3 spans 15 residues. Germline V lookup: CDR1 MDHEN, CDR2 SYDVKM. In DNA, the CDR3 is TGTGCCAGCACCGGGGACAGCTCCTATAATTCACCCCTCCACTTT. Translating it yields CASTGDSSYNSPLHF. The entire variable domain, with the rest obtained from reference TRBV28 and TRBJ1-6, is as follows: DVKVTQSSRYLVKRTGEKVFLECVQDMDHENMFWYRQDPGLGLRLIYFSYDVKMKEKGDIPEGYSVSREKKERFSLILESASTNQTSMYLCASTGDSSYNSPLHFGNGTRLTVT.

The chain joins TRBV9 to TRBJ2-1; TRBD2 matches at 8 bases. The germline CDR1 and CDR2 sequences are SGDLS and YYNGEE. Trimming removed 4 bases from V and 6 bases from J; junction bases left unmatched: 24. This CDR3 contains 20 residues. In DNA, the CDR3 is TGTGCCAGCAGCCCTCGTTCCGGGACTAGTGGGAGTTTAGGGTTCAATGAGCAGTTCTTC. It encodes CASSPRSGTSGSLGFNEQFF.

The rearrangement joins TRBV4-2 to TRBJ2-7; 8 positions match TRBD2. The CDR3 totals 15 residues. Germline trimming cut 3 bases from V and 4 bases from J; bases unmatched to any gene: 8. Germline V gives CDR1 LGHNA, CDR2 YNFKEQ. The CDR3 DNA is TGTGCCAGCAGCCATGTAGGGACTAGGGAGTACGAGCAGTACTTC. This codes for CASSHVGTREYEQYF.

The rearrangement joins TRBV5-4 to TRBJ2-1; 13 nucleotides match TRBD2. Looked up from germline, CDR1 is SGHNT and CDR2 is YYREEE (reference sequence). After removal of 4 bases from V and 5 bases from J, the junction contained 9 bases not matched to a gene. This CDR3 spans 17 amino acids. Written as DNA, the CDR3 is TGTGCCAGCAGCCTAGGACTAGCGGGAGTTAATCACAATGAGCAGTTCTTC. Its protein product is CASSLGLAGVNHNEQFF.

This chain links TRBV28 with TRBJ1-6; no reliable D call. V dropped 2 bases and J dropped 7 bases, with 6 bases sitting between them. There are 13 residues in the CDR3. Looked up from germline, CDR1 is MDHEN and CDR2 is SYDVKM. CDR3 in DNA: TGTGCCAGCAGTTTACTTTTCAATTCACCCCTCCACTTT. Residues: CASSLLFNSPLHF.

This chain joins TRBV7-6 and TRBJ1-4; 8 nucleotides line up with TRBD1. CDR3 size: 14 residues. Trimming removed 5 bases from V and 7 bases from J; junction bases left unmatched: 6. Germline lookup yields CDR1 SGHVS and CDR2 FNYEAQ. As DNA, the CDR3 is TGTGCCAGCAGCGCCCAGGGGGCGGGTGAAAAACTGTTTTTT. Translating it yields CASSAQGAGEKLFF.

CDR3 bases: TGTGCCAGTAGGATGGACAGAACCTATAATTCACCCCTCCACTTT. Its translation is CASRMDRTYNSPLHF. The chain has TRBV19 and TRBJ1-6, with a tentative D call TRBD1 (6 bases). The V gene's germline CDR1 is LNHDA and CDR2 SQIVND (reference sequence). The ends were cut back, 6 bases at V and 2 bases at J, with 11 bases in the middle. The CDR3 runs to 15 residues.

The CDR3 protein is CASSLASAPSYEQYF. Here the CDR3 DNA reads TGTGCCAGCAGTTTGGCTAGCGCCCCCTCCTACGAGCAGTACTTC. The chain joins TRBV28 to TRBJ2-7; possible D gene TRBD2, 6 bases. Looked up from germline, CDR1 is MDHEN and CDR2 is SYDVKM. CDR3 length: 15 residues. Trimming removed 3 bases at V and 0 bases at J, with 12 bases between. Full variable domain (missing parts from reference TRBV28 and TRBJ2-7): DVKVTQSSRYLVKRTGEKVFLECVQDMDHENMFWYRQDPGLGLRLIYFSYDVKMKEKGDIPEGYSVSREKKERFSLILESASTNQTSMYLCASSLASAPSYEQYFGPGTRLTVT.

This chain links TRBV19 with TRBJ1-5, with D perhaps matching TRBD1 (5 bases). The CDR3 spans 13 residues. V gave up 6 bases and J gave up 2 bases, with 8 bases separating them. Per germline, CDR1 LNHDA and CDR2 SQIVND (reference sequence). As DNA, the CDR3 is TGTGCCAGTAGCGCGACAGGCAATCAGCCCCAGCATTTT. It yields the protein CASSATGNQPQHF.

The chain couples TRBV15 to TRBJ1-3, with a tentative D call TRBD1 (5 bases). V lost 5 bases, J lost 2 bases, and 10 bases lay in between. Germline lookup yields CDR1 LNHNV and CDR2 YYDKDF (reference sequence). There are 14 residues in the CDR3. CDR3 protein: CATSPQGTGNTIYF. CDR3 bases: TGTGCCACCAGCCCCCAGGGTACTGGAAACACCATATATTTT.

V usage is TRBV27 and J usage is TRBJ1-2; D may be TRBD1 (5 bases). Germline assignment: CDR1 MNHEY and CDR2 SMNVEV (reference sequence). The CDR3 loop spans 16 amino acids. The V end lost 3 bases, the J end lost 0 bases, and 14 bases lay between the germline ends. CDR3 in amino acids: CASSFRSQGSNYGYTF. DNA of the CDR3: TGTGCCAGCAGTTTTCGCTCCCAGGGTTCTAACTATGGCTACACCTTC.

The chain recombines TRBV5-6 with TRBJ1-5; D ambiguous. Trimming left V 0 bases short and J 4 bases short, with 5 bases between. Germline V CDR1 and CDR2: SGHDT, YYEEEE. The CDR3 spans 13 residues. DNA for the CDR3: TGTGCCAGCAGCTTGGTACAGAATCAGCCCCAGCATTTT. Protein sequence: CASSLVQNQPQHF.

The chain is built from TRBV6-6 and TRBJ2-7; D uncertain. CDR3 length: 15 amino acids. In germline, CDR1 is MNHNY, CDR2 SVGAGI (reference sequence). With 6 bases removed from V and 8 bases from J, the gap between germline ends came to 23 bases. CDR3 DNA sequence: TGTGCCAGCAGACAACGACGAGAGGCTGTTAGGAAGCAGTACTTC. The encoded protein is CASRQRREAVRKQYF.

V gene TRBV6-5 combines with J gene TRBJ2-1; D is possibly TRBD2 (7 bases). The CDR3 has 13 amino acids. The V gene lost 8 bases and the J gene lost 8 bases, with 16 bases spanning the gap. Germline assignment: CDR1 MNHEY and CDR2 SVGAGI. The CDR3 here is CASFPGGAYEQFF. CDR3 coding DNA: TGTGCCAGCTTCCCTGGGGGGGCTTATGAGCAGTTCTTC.

J is TRBJ1-4 and V is TRBV6-5; no clear D. Trimming shortened V by 5 bases and J by 5 bases, and 9 bases separated the two germline ends. The germline V gene encodes CDR1 MNHEY and CDR2 SVGAGI. This CDR3 region has 13 residues. This chain's CDR3 is CASSLTENEKLFF. The CDR3 DNA reads as TGTGCCAGCAGTCTCACGGAGAATGAAAAACTGTTTTTT.